This T cell receptor beta chain was recovered during a study of blood T cells in healthy people across ages. This CDR3 is 13 amino acids long. Trimming cost V 8 bases and J 2 bases, with 12 bases left between them. Each of the donors had 8 to 10 milliliters of peripheral blood drawn into EDTA-treated Vacutainer tubes. The use of a sample-barcoded 5' primer and a J-beta primer mix characterized a second PCR of roughly 7 to 12 cycles. TCRdb redid the calling of the 5' RACE reads with MiXCR, one entry per CDR3 protein. The sample contains 500,000 to 550,000 distinct CDR3 sequences, nearly 25% of which appear only once. The sample also formed part of further work on T cells of mothers and their children.

The TCR sequence derives from a boy aged 5-17 years in good health. The chain has TRBV12-3 or TRBV12-4 and TRBJ2-5; no definite D call. The sequenced sample consisted of blood. CDR3 DNA sequence: TGTGCCAGCGGAGCGCGGCTACAAGAGACCCAGTACTTC. It encodes CASGARLQETQYF.